These 2 T cell receptor beta chains share one sample of origin, sequenced in a study of blood T cell repertoires in COVID-19. Generated by immunoSEQ multiplex PCR, the TCRdb table keeps only in-frame clones and is missing some. The sample includes some 120,000 clones, around nine tenths of them seen just once. The specimen sequenced was peripheral blood. The receptor set was obtained from a man aged 45-65 years with active COVID-19.

J is TRBJ2-7 and V is TRBV7-9; the match to TRBD2 covers 7 bases. With 3 bases clipped from V and 2 bases from J, the junction kept 4 bases outside the gene matches. CDR3 size: 14 residues. Germline CDR1 reads SEHNR; CDR2 reads FQNEAQ (reference sequence). DNA for the CDR3: TGTGCCAGCAGCTTTCGAACTAGCGCCTACGAGCAGTACTTC. Protein sequence: CASSFRTSAYEQYF.

V usage is TRBV11-2 and J usage is TRBJ2-1, with D perhaps TRBD2 (5 bases). This CDR3 has 13 amino acids. Germline CDR1 and CDR2: SGHAT and FQNNGV. V was pared by 3 bases and J by 11 bases, with 14 bases between. The CDR3 DNA reads TGTGCCAGCAGCTTTTCGGGTGGAGGTCAGCAGTTCTTC. This gives the protein CASSFSGGGQQFF.